This TCR beta chain was documented in a study of T cells in localized non-small cell lung cancer. Sequencing used immunoSEQ multiplex PCR; TCRdb keeps in-frame clones, though not all of them. The profile shows about 36,000 clones, about 83% of them singletons. The CDR3 has 14 amino acids. Per germline, CDR1 MNHEY and CDR2 SVGAGI. Trimming removed 7 bases at V and 4 bases at J, with 16 bases between. The chain is built from TRBV6-5 and TRBJ1-2; weak D call: TRBD1 (6 bases). This receptor was identified in a woman between 40 and 69 years old with stage I lung adenocarcinoma. The sample was peripheral blood, taken before any cancer treatment. The CDR3 sequence: CASKRTGQGYGYTF. CDR3 bases: TGTGCCAGCAAGAGAACAGGGCAAGGCTATGGCTACACCTTC.